This TCR beta chain was captured by sequencing in a study of blood T cell repertoires in COVID-19. In the study overall: The United States, Italy and Spain provided the acute and convalescent COVID-19 samples.

Authors' processing steps: Cell counts per sample came from amplifying reference gene primers. Libraries were prepared by immunoSEQ multiplex PCR; TCRdb keeps only in-frame clonotypes and omits some of them. D and trimming were read from the DNA, whereas the V and J calls and clone size are those reported in that table. This sample has over 300,000 clones, with nearly 90% found just once. V was shortened by 2 bases and J by 2 bases, with 10 bases between the two germline ends. Germline CDR1 reads KGHSH; CDR2 reads LQKENI. The CDR3 length is 15 residues. This clonotype originated in a man aged 18 to 29 with active or convalescent COVID-19. This sequence joins TRBV18 and TRBJ1-3; unclear D gene. Sequenced material: peripheral blood. The CDR3, as DNA: TGTGCCAGCTCACCAGCAGGAAATACTGGAAACACCATATATTTT. It encodes CASSPAGNTGNTIYF.